What follows describes a single TCR beta chain. Its antigen is still unknown. This record comes from a study of monozygotic twins with inflammatory bowel disease. The UMIs carried a 6-nucleotide sample barcode, and they were added by template switching. From the 5' RACE reads, TCRdb lists one entry per CDR3 protein and no DNA. Here the sample table reports approximately 400,000 distinct CDR3 sequences. Study-wide results and caveats: Fewer shared clonotypes with others were found in IBD patients than in healthy twins, especially with disease activity.

The germline CDR1 and CDR2 sequences are MNHEY and SVGAGI. The CDR3 sequence is 15 residues long. The sequence came from a human donor with ulcerative colitis or Crohn's disease, or a healthy co-twin of an affected twin (not recorded which). The sample consisted of blood. The V and J genes are TRBV6-5 and TRBJ2-3; TCRdb's D call, TRBD1, is unchecked because there is no DNA. The CDR3 region is CASRLLAGTSNTQYF.